These 2 T cell receptor beta chains were all obtained from the same sample, sequenced in a study of T cell responses to AZD1222 COVID-19 vaccine. Sequenced by immunoSEQ multiplex PCR; TCRdb stores in-frame clones only, minus some. The table includes 110,000 to 150,000 clones, 80% to 90% detected once. Sequenced here: peripheral blood, sampled on day 0 of AZD1222 vaccination. These receptors all come from an adult in good health.

The CDR3 nucleotides read TGCGCCAGCAGCGAGGGACTAGCGGGACCGTACCAAGAGACCCAGTACTTC. Translating gives CASSEGLAGPYQETQYF. The rearrangement uses TRBV5-1 and TRBJ2-5; 13 bases line up with TRBD2. Looked up from germline, CDR1 is SGHRS and CDR2 is YFSETQ. The CDR3 length is 17 residues. J was trimmed by 0 bases and V by 4 bases; bases with no gene match: 6. The full variable domain, with the rest looked up from reference TRBV5-1 and TRBJ2-5, is KAGVTQTPRYLIKTRGQQVTLSCSPISGHRSVSWYQQTPGQGLQFLFEYFSETQRNKGNFPGRFSGRQFSNSRSEMNVSTLELGDSALYLCASSEGLAGPYQETQYFGPGTRLLVL.

The V call is TRBV6-5, the J call TRBJ1-1, with D possibly being TRBD1 (5 bases). V lost 6 bases to trimming and J lost 4 bases, with 12 bases between them. The V gene's germline CDR1 is MNHEY and CDR2 SVGAGI. There are 13 residues in the CDR3. The DNA for the CDR3 is TGTGCCAGCAGGGGACCATGGGCCACTGAAGCTTTCTTT. This sequence encodes CASRGPWATEAFF.